The 28 T cell receptor beta chains reported below all come from one sample, sequenced in a study of shared clonotypes between healthy human individuals. Generated by immunoSEQ multiplex PCR, the TCRdb table keeps only in-frame clones and is missing some. The sample lists about 820,000 clones; approximately 92% were seen once. The naive CD8 fraction comprised CD45RO-negative cells positively selected for CCR7 and excluded terminally differentiated effector memory CD45RA+ cells. The sample was naive CD8+ T cells sorted from blood. The receptors were sampled from a man aged 25 to 40 in good health.

The V call is TRBV5-6, the J call TRBJ2-7; a weak D match, TRBD2 (8 bases). This CDR3 is 16 amino acids long. V was pared by 3 bases and J by 5 bases, with 21 bases between. Per germline, CDR1 SGHDT and CDR2 YYEEEE. CDR3 in DNA: TGTGCCAGCAGCTACCAGGGGGGCGGGAGGAACAACGAGCAGTACTTC. Its protein is CASSYQGGGRNNEQYF.

Remarks on this clone: The sample contains more than one DNA sequence encoding this CDR3. This sequence joins TRBV2 and TRBJ2-1; 14 bases align to TRBD2. V lost 6 bases, J lost 2 bases, and 0 bases stayed unmatched. The CDR3 consists of 15 residues. Per germline, CDR1 SNHLY and CDR2 FYNNEI. CDR3 sequence reads: CASRGLAGAYNEQFF. Here the CDR3 DNA reads TGTGCCAGCAGGGGACTAGCGGGAGCCTACAATGAGCAGTTCTTC.

This rearrangement joins TRBV7-9 to TRBJ1-2; 9 bases fit TRBD1. The CDR3 spans 15 residues. Per the germline V gene, CDR1 is SEHNR and CDR2 is FQNEAQ (reference sequence). J gave up 2 bases and V 5 bases, and 6 bases lay outside the gene matches. The CDR3 spells CASSLGDRANYGYTF. CDR3 nucleotide sequence: TGTGCCAGCAGCCTAGGGGACAGGGCCAACTATGGCTACACCTTC.

The rearrangement joins TRBV13 to TRBJ2-1; the D gene is possibly TRBD2 (5 bases). V lost 1 base and J 8 bases, leaving 18 bases between the germline ends. The length of the CDR3 is 16 residues. In germline, CDR1 is PRHDT, CDR2 FYEKMQ (reference sequence). In DNA, the CDR3 is TGTGCCAGCAGCTTAGCCCCACCTGACGTCGGGGATGAGCAGTTCTTC. As protein: CASSLAPPDVGDEQFF.

The genes are TRBV18 and TRBJ2-5; TRBD1 is a possible D gene (6 bases). The germline CDR1 and CDR2 sequences are KGHSH and LQKENI. CDR3 length equals 14 residues. Trimming shortened V by 8 bases and J by 0 bases, and 13 bases separated the two germline ends. Here the CDR3 reads CASRAWDNQETQYF. The CDR3 DNA reads TGTGCCAGCCGCGCTTGGGACAACCAAGAGACCCAGTACTTC.

This clone came up once. The rearrangement links TRBV27 to TRBJ2-3, with 16 bases matching TRBD2. Trimming at V came to 7 bases and at J to 1 base, leaving 20 bases not matched to a gene. CDR3 length: 22 residues. The germline gives CDR1 MNHEY, CDR2 SMNVEV (reference sequence). As DNA, the CDR3 is TGTGCCAGCACCTCCACGAGGCCGGGACTAGCGGGAGGGAATTTGGGCACAGATACGCAGTATTTT. Its translation: CASTSTRPGLAGGNLGTDTQYF.

This chain uses TRBV29-1 with TRBJ2-2; maybe TRBD2 (5 bases). This CDR3 region has 13 residues. Trimming removed 5 bases from V and 2 bases from J, with 9 bases in between. Germline V lookup: CDR1 SQVTM, CDR2 ANQGSEA. CDR3 coding DNA: TGCAGCGTTTCGCGGGTAAACACCGGGGAGCTGTTTTTT. Amino acids: CSVSRVNTGELFF.

The chain combines TRBV11-2 with TRBJ1-2; D unresolved. Trimming removed 5 bases from V and 4 bases from J, with 23 bases in between. The CDR3 loop spans 17 amino acids. Germline V gene lookup returns CDR1 SGHAT and CDR2 FQNNGV. The CDR3 coding sequence is TGTGCCAGCAGCCTCAATCGTCGCCTAGGGCAGCCCTATGGCTACACCTTC. The encoded protein is CASSLNRRLGQPYGYTF.

This chain joins TRBV19 and TRBJ2-1; maybe TRBD2 (6 bases). V was cut by 5 bases and J by 2 bases, with 10 bases left in between. The CDR3 has 14 residues. In germline, CDR1 is LNHDA, CDR2 SQIVND (reference sequence). The CDR3: CASSGREAYNEQFF. Written as DNA, the CDR3 is TGTGCCAGTAGTGGGCGGGAAGCCTACAATGAGCAGTTCTTC.

For the CDR3, the DNA is TGTGCCAGCAGCCCGAATGCCAGGGAAGAGACCCAGTACTTC. It encodes CASSPNAREETQYF. The chain joins TRBV4-2 to TRBJ2-5, with D maybe TRBD1 (5 bases). From germline, CDR1 is LGHNA and CDR2 YNFKEQ. The V end lost 4 bases, the J end lost 3 bases, and 12 bases lay between the germline ends. The CDR3 spans 14 residues.

This sequence joins TRBV30 and TRBJ2-1; 10 positions agree with TRBD2. The germline CDR1 and CDR2 sequences are GTSNPN and SVGIG (reference sequence). The CDR3 length is 14 residues. J gave up 5 bases and V 5 bases, and 6 bases lay outside the gene matches. The CDR3 loop reads CAWGGLAANNEQFF. The CDR3 bases are TGTGCCTGGGGCGGACTAGCGGCCAACAATGAGCAGTTCTTC. Full variable domain (rest looked up from reference TRBV30 and TRBJ2-1): SQTIHQWPATLVQPVGSPLSLECTVEGTSNPNLYWYRQAAGRGLQLLFYSVGIGQISSEVPQNLSASRPQDRQFILSSKKLLLSDSGFYLCAWGGLAANNEQFFGPGTRLTVL.

This sequence joins TRBV29-1 and TRBJ2-3; a weak D match, TRBD2 (5 bases). Germline CDR1 is SQVTM and CDR2 is ANQGSEA. V gave up 6 bases and J gave up 1 base, with 14 bases separating them. The CDR3 consists of 14 residues. The CDR3 DNA reads TGCAGCGTGTCTGGGCAAGCGGGCACAGATACGCAGTATTTT. This codes for CSVSGQAGTDTQYF.

For the CDR3, the DNA is TGTGCCAGCAGTGGCGGGAGAGGGGCAGATACGCAGTATTTT. This gives the protein CASSGGRGADTQYF. The chain couples TRBV9 to TRBJ2-3; 7 nucleotides align to TRBD2. Per the germline V gene, CDR1 is SGDLS and CDR2 is YYNGEE. Unmatched junction bases numbered 7, after V lost 5 bases and J lost 4 bases. The CDR3 extends over 14 amino acids.

This chain joins TRBV15 and TRBJ2-7; the match to TRBD1 covers 9 bases. After removal of 3 bases from V and 2 bases from J, the junction contained 5 bases not matched to a gene. The germline CDR1 and CDR2 sequences are LNHNV and YYDKDF (reference sequence). This CDR3 contains 15 residues. The CDR3 loop reads CATSRDRTGAYEQYF. As DNA, the CDR3 is TGTGCCACCAGCAGGGATCGGACAGGGGCCTACGAGCAGTACTTC.

DNA of the CDR3: TGTGCCACTCGCCGAACCCGGGACTCCCGAAACCAAGAGACCCAGTACTTC. Its protein product is CATRRTRDSRNQETQYF. The V gene is TRBV2, the J gene TRBJ2-5, with D possibly being TRBD2 (6 bases). Germline V CDR1 and CDR2: SNHLY, FYNNEI. V gave up 10 bases and J gave up 0 bases, with 24 bases separating them. This CDR3 is built from 17 residues.

The chain carries TRBV9 and TRBJ1-1; 11 bases agree with TRBD1. The length of the CDR3 is 13 residues. V lost 7 bases, J lost 7 bases, and 6 bases stayed unmatched. The germline V gene has CDR1 SGDLS and CDR2 YYNGEE. The CDR3 region is CASGGQGVREAFF. CDR3 DNA: TGTGCCAGCGGGGGACAGGGGGTTCGTGAAGCTTTCTTT.

This rearrangement joins TRBV29-1 to TRBJ2-5; D possibly corresponds to TRBD2 (6 bases). Germline V gene data show CDR1 as SQVTM and CDR2 as ANQGSEA. Between the trimmed V and J ends, which lost 3 bases and 2 bases, there was a span of 19 bases. CDR3 length: 16 residues. DNA for the CDR3: TGCAGCGTTGACGGACGTCCTGGACTACCTCAAGAGACCCAGTACTTC. Protein: CSVDGRPGLPQETQYF.

The chain is built from TRBV6-5 and TRBJ2-2, with a possible D match to TRBD1 (5 bases). The CDR3 contains 13 residues. Germline V gene sequence: CDR1 MNHEY, CDR2 SVGAGI. V gave up 8 bases and J gave up 4 bases, with 11 bases separating them. For the CDR3, the DNA is TGTGCCAGCGCATCAGACAGCACCGGGGAGCTGTTTTTT. Protein: CASASDSTGELFF.

This chain uses TRBV5-4 with TRBJ1-2; D remains ambiguous. The length of the CDR3 is 15 residues. Germline V lookup: CDR1 SGHNT, CDR2 YYREEE (reference sequence). V was cut by 4 bases and J by 5 bases, with 18 bases left in between. The CDR3 nucleotides are TGTGCCAGCAGCCGGCCCGCAGGAGGAACATATGGCTACACCTTC. Encoded protein: CASSRPAGGTYGYTF.

The chain combines TRBV9 with TRBJ2-7; 14 nucleotides line up with TRBD2. The CDR3 loop spans 17 amino acids. The germline gives CDR1 SGDLS, CDR2 YYNGEE. V lost 4 bases to trimming and J lost 5 bases; unmatched junction nucleotides: 11. The CDR3 bases are TGTGCCAGCAGCCCTGGGACTAGCGGGAGTCCCAGCCACGAGCAGTACTTC. Translated: CASSPGTSGSPSHEQYF.

The V gene is TRBV7-9, the J gene TRBJ2-1, with D tentatively TRBD2 (6 bases). This CDR3 region has 13 residues. CDR1 is SEHNR, CDR2 FQNEAQ, per germline (reference sequence). V gave up 3 bases and J gave up 5 bases, with 8 bases separating them. CDR3 nucleotide sequence: TGTGCCAGCAGCTTGCGGGAACACAATGAGCAGTTCTTC. Its translation is CASSLREHNEQFF. Using reference TRBV7-9 and TRBJ2-1 for the parts outside the CDR3, the full variable domain is DTGVSQNPRHKITKRGQNVTFRCDPISEHNRLYWYRQTLGQGPEFLTYFQNEAQLEKSRLLSDRFSAERPKGSFSTLEIQRTEQGDSAMYLCASSLREHNEQFFGPGTRLTVL.

This clone was detected a few times. The V call is TRBV5-6, the J call TRBJ2-5, with 8 positions matching TRBD1. CDR3 size: 13 residues. The trim removed 5 bases at V and 5 bases at J, leaving 5 bases unmatched. The germline V gene encodes CDR1 SGHDT and CDR2 YYEEEE. The CDR3 DNA is TGTGCCAGCAGGTGGACAGGGTTCGAGACCCAGTACTTC. Amino acid sequence: CASRWTGFETQYF.

The chain links TRBV27 to TRBJ2-3; 9 bases are a match to TRBD2. With 8 bases clipped from V and 2 bases from J, the junction kept 8 bases outside the gene matches. The CDR3 sequence is 15 residues long. Germline V gives CDR1 MNHEY, CDR2 SMNVEV (reference sequence). The CDR3 loop is CASQNLAGLTDTQYF. As DNA, the CDR3 is TGTGCCAGCCAGAACCTAGCGGGACTCACAGATACGCAGTATTTT.

This sequence joins TRBV9 and TRBJ1-1, with D unresolved. Germline CDR1 and CDR2: SGDLS and YYNGEE. This CDR3 is built from 15 residues. Trimming left V 0 bases short and J 0 bases short, with 9 bases between. The CDR3 here is CASSVVNSLNTEAFF. The CDR3 DNA sequence: TGTGCCAGCAGCGTAGTTAACTCATTGAACACTGAAGCTTTCTTT.

This clone was counted a few times. The chain uses TRBV4-2 and TRBJ2-7; D unclear. Germline assignment: CDR1 LGHNA and CDR2 YNFKEQ. The CDR3 has 14 residues. The V gene lost 0 bases and the J gene lost 2 bases, with 8 bases spanning the gap. CDR3 sequence: CASSQEAHTYEQYF. The CDR3 coding sequence is TGTGCCAGCAGCCAAGAGGCTCACACCTACGAGCAGTACTTC.

The gene calls are TRBV7-9 and TRBJ2-7; 9 bases agree with TRBD1. V gave up 4 bases and J gave up 1 base; unmatched junction bases: 11. The CDR3 length is 17 residues. Germline assignment: CDR1 SEHNR and CDR2 FQNEAQ (reference sequence). In nucleotides, the CDR3 is TGTGCCAGCAGCTCCCCCACTCCGGGACAGGGATCCTACGAGCAGTACTTC. The encoded protein is CASSSPTPGQGSYEQYF.

The chain combines TRBV27 with TRBJ1-1; unclear D gene. This CDR3 is built from 15 residues. V shed 5 bases and J shed 3 bases, with 16 bases lying between them. CDR1 is MNHEY, CDR2 SMNVEV, per germline (reference sequence). The CDR3 protein is CASSPLSGWDTEAFF. The CDR3 DNA reads TGTGCCAGCAGTCCCCTAAGCGGGTGGGACACTGAAGCTTTCTTT.

The chain couples TRBV11-3 to TRBJ2-3; 11 bases align to TRBD2. CDR3 length: 16 amino acids. In germline, CDR1 is SGHNT, CDR2 YENEEA. The trim removed 4 bases at V and 4 bases at J, leaving 7 bases unmatched. CDR3 coding DNA: TGTGCCAGCAGCTCCCGACTAGCGGGACTCGCAGATACGCAGTATTTT. This sequence encodes CASSSRLAGLADTQYF.